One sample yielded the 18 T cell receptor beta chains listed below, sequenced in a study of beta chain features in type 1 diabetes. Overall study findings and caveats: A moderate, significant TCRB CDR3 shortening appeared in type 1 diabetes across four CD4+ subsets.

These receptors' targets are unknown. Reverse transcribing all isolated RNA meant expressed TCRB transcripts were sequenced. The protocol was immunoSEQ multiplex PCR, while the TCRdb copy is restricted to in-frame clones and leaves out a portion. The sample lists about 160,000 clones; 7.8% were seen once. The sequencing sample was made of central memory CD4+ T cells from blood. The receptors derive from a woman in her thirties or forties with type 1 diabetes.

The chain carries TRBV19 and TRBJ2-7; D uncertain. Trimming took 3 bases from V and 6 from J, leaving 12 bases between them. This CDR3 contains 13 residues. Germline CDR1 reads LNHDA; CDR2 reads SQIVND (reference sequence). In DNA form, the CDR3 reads TGTGCCAGTAGTATCCAATCTGACTCCGAGCAGTACTTC. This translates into CASSIQSDSEQYF.

CDR3 bases: TGTGCCAGCAGCATTTTCCCGGGACTGCGTTGCTACGAGCAGTACTTC. Encoded protein: CASSIFPGLRCYEQYF. The J gene is TRBJ2-7, the V gene TRBV21-1; the table names TRBD2, a call not compared with the DNA. TRBV21-1 is flagged as a pseudogene. The CDR3 covers 16 residues.

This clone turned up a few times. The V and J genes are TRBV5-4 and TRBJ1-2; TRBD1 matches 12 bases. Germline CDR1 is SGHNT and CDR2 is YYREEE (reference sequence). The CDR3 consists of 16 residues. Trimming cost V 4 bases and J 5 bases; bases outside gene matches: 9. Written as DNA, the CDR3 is TGTGCCAGCAGCCTGGGACAGGGGGCGGTACTTTATGGCTACACCTTC. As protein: CASSLGQGAVLYGYTF.

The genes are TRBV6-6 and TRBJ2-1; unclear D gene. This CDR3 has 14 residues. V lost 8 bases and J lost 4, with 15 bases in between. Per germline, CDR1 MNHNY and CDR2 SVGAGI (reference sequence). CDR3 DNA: TGTGCCAGCGAGCCACGAAAGTATTACAATGAGCAGTTCTTC. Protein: CASEPRKYYNEQFF.

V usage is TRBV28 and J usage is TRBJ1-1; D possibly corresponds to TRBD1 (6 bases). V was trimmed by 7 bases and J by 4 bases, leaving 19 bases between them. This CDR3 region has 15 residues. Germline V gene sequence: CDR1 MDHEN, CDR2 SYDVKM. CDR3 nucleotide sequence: TGTGCCAGCACCTCTACCGGGGGAGGGGGCACTGAAGCTTTCTTT. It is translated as CASTSTGGGGTEAFF.

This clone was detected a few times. CDR3 sequence reads: CASSYWDREVGYTF. Written as DNA, the CDR3 is TGTGCCAGCAGTTACTGGGACAGGGAGGTTGGCTACACCTTC. V gene TRBV6-6 combines with J gene TRBJ1-2; 9 bases map to TRBD1. The CDR3 is 14 amino acids. Germline-derived CDR1 and CDR2 are MNHNY and SVGAGI (reference sequence). With V trimmed by 1 base and J by 7 bases, 4 bases remained unmatched.

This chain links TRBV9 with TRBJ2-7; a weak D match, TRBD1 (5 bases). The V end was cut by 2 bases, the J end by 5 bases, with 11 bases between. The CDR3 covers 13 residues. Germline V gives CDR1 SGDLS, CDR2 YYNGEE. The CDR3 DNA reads TGTGCCAGCAGCGTTCAGGGATCAAACGAGCAGTACTTC. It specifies CASSVQGSNEQYF.

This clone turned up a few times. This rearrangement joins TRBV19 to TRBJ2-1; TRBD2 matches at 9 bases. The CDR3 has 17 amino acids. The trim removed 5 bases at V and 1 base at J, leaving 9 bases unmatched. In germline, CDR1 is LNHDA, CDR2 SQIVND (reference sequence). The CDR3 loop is CASSPWTSATSYNEQFF. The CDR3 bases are TGTGCCAGTAGTCCTTGGACTAGCGCGACTTCCTACAATGAGCAGTTCTTC.

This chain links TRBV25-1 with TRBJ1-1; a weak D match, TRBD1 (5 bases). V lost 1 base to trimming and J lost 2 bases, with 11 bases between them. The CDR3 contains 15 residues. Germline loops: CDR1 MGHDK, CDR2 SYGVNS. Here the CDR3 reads CASSESAGVNTEAFF. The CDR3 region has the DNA TGTGCCAGCAGTGAATCGGCGGGGGTAAACACTGAAGCTTTCTTT.

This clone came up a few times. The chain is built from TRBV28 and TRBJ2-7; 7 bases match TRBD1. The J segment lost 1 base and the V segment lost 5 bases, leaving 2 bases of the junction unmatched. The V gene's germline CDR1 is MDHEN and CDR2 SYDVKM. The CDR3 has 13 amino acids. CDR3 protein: CASSTGVSYEQYF. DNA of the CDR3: TGTGCCAGCAGTACAGGGGTGTCCTACGAGCAGTACTTC.

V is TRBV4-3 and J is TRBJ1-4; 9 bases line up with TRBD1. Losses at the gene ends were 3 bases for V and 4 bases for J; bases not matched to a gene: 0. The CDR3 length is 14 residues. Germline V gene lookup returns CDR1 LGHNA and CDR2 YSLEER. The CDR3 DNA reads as TGCGCCAGCAGCCAGACAGGGGGTAATGAAAAACTGTTTTTT. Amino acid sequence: CASSQTGGNEKLFF.

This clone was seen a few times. The CDR3 region has the DNA TGTGTCATCAATCCGAGGACAGGGGACACCGGGGAGCTGTTTTTT. It encodes CVINPRTGDTGELFF. V is TRBV7-9 and J is TRBJ2-2; 9 nucleotides agree with TRBD1. The CDR3 totals 15 residues. From germline, CDR1 is SEHNR and CDR2 FQNEAQ (reference sequence).

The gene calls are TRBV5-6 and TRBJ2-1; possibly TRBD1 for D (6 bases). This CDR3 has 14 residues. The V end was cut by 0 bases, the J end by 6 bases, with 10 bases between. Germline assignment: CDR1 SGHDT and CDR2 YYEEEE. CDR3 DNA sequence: TGTGCCAGCAGCTTGGGACAGGTTGGCAATGAGCAGTTCTTC. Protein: CASSLGQVGNEQFF.

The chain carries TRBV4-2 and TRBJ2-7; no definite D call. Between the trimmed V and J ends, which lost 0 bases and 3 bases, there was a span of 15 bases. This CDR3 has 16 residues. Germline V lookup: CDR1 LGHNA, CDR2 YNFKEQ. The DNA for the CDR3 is TGTGCCAGCAGCCAAGAGGTCGACCGGCGGTACTACGAGCAGTACTTC. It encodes CASSQEVDRRYYEQYF.

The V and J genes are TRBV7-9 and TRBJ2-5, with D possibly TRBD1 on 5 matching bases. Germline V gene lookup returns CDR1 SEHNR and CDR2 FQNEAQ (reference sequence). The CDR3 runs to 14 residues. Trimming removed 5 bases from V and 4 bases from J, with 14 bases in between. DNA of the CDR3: TGTGCCAGCAGCACACATCAGGGTCTAGAGACCCAGTACTTC. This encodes CASSTHQGLETQYF.

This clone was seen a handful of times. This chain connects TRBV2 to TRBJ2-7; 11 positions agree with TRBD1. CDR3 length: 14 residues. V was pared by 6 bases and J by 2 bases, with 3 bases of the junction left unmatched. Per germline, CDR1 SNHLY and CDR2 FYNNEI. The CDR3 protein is CASSPGQGAYEQYF. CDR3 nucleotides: TGTGCCAGCAGCCCGGGACAGGGGGCCTACGAGCAGTACTTC.

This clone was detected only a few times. CDR3 region: CASSLGPPMAYGYTF. The CDR3 bases are TGTGCCAGCAGCTTGGGGCCCCCCATGGCCTATGGCTACACCTTC. V and J are TRBV11-2 and TRBJ1-2; D is perhaps TRBD1 (5 bases). V lost 3 bases to trimming and J lost 4 bases, with 15 bases between them. The CDR3 length is 15 residues. The V gene's germline CDR1 is SGHAT and CDR2 FQNNGV.

CDR3 loop: CSVLGLAGYTDTQYF. The CDR3 bases are TGCAGCGTCCTAGGACTAGCGGGTTACACAGATACGCAGTATTTT. The rearrangement links TRBV29-1 to TRBJ2-3, with 11 bases fitting TRBD2. The germline gives CDR1 SQVTM, CDR2 ANQGSEA. This CDR3 contains 15 residues. With 6 bases clipped from V and 2 bases from J, the junction kept 7 bases outside the gene matches.